This T cell receptor (beta chain) was obtained from a study of T cells in Graves' hyperthyroidism and ophthalmopathy. Notes on the study in general: By a 13 V-J model, ophthalmopathy was set apart from stable hyperthyroidism. The blood repertoire included most of the expanded thyroid clonotypes above 0.001.

Ophthalmopathy patients had moderate-to-severe active disease, CAS ≥3, NOSPECS ≥4, and disease duration under 3 months. Not enrolled were patients with uncontrolled infection, other autoimmune disease, pregnancy or lactation. This clonotype was detected a few times. The antigen is undetermined. The CDR3 runs to 16 residues. V shed 3 bases, J shed 0 bases, and the junction held 4 bases outside the gene matches. Authors of the study amplified TCR beta CDR3 regions from RNA transcripts. In the first-round RT-PCR of the TCR CDR3, the HTBI primer set was used. TCRdb itself ran the multiplex PCR reads through MiXCR, one entry per CDR3 protein. The table lists 500,000 or so distinct CDR3 sequences, under 20% of them singletons, with around 17% in the top ten.

This clonotype was sampled from a woman between 18 and 30 years old with Graves' ophthalmopathy. Input material: blood. V gene TRBV12-3 or TRBV12-4 combines with J gene TRBJ2-3; 9 bases match TRBD2. In nucleotides, the CDR3 is TGTGCCAGCAGTTTTAAGCGGGGGGTCAGCACAGATACGCAGTATTTT. It yields the protein CASSFKRGVSTDTQYF.